This T cell receptor beta chain is from a study of T cell responses to AZD1222 COVID-19 vaccine. On the study more broadly: Whether given at about 4 or about 12 weeks, second doses were pooled. Study observations and caveats: Two doses of AZD1222 preceded a rise in Spike-specific TCR breadth and depth. Donors skewed white British and female; clonal diversity was possibly underestimated.

Germline V lookup: CDR1 MNHEY, CDR2 SMNVEV (reference sequence). The CDR3 consists of 17 residues. Trimming cost V 5 bases and J 0 bases, with 16 bases left between them. Of note for this clone: Its antigen is not known.

Generated by immunoSEQ multiplex PCR, the TCRdb table keeps only in-frame clones and is missing some. This sample has approximately 100,000 clones, with around 90% found just once. The TCR comes from an adult in good health. The chain employs TRBV27 and TRBJ2-2; D might be TRBD2 (6 bases). Material: peripheral blood, obtained on day 0 of AZD1222 vaccination. CDR3 DNA sequence: TGTGCCAGCAGTGTACTACCGGGACTCGCGAACACCGGGGAGCTGTTTTTT. This codes for CASSVLPGLANTGELFF.